A single T cell receptor beta chain is shown here with its context. These data are taken from a study of blood T cell repertoires in COVID-19. In germline, CDR1 is SNHLY, CDR2 FYNNEI. The CDR3 runs to 15 residues. V shed 7 bases and J shed 2 bases, with 17 bases lying between them. Living in about two dozen US areas, the participants were between 18 and 89 years of age. Participant-given clinical history determined each cohort assignment. In Cohort 3, a recovered donor had either two negative PCRs, clearance, or symptom resolution. Study processing details: The authors estimated nucleated cell counts from reference gene primer amplification. Sequencing was performed with immunoSEQ multiplex PCR; in TCRdb, only in-frame clones are kept and a portion is missing. D and trimming come from the DNA, and the V and J calls and clone size come from that table. The profile shows a few hundred thousand clones, 80% to 90% of them singletons.

The TCR originated in a woman under 30 who had recovered from COVID-19. The rearrangement joins TRBV2 to TRBJ2-5; no reliable D call. The sample comprised PBMCs or T cells enriched from blood (not recorded which). DNA for the CDR3: TGTGCCAGCAATGGAGAGTACCAGTATCAAGAGACCCAGTACTTC. The encoded protein is CASNGEYQYQETQYF.